This T cell receptor (beta chain) was sequenced during a study of shared clonotypes between healthy human individuals. The CDR3 spans 15 residues. Germline CDR1 is GTSNPN and CDR2 is SVGIG (reference sequence). Trimming removed 2 bases at V and 1 base at J, with 13 bases between. The method was immunoSEQ multiplex PCR; TCRdb's version includes in-frame clones alone and lacks a portion of them. The sample holds some 2,100,000 clones; 90% to 97% are singletons and the top ten take over 0.1%. Details on this clone: The antigen is undetermined.

Study-wide results and caveats: Apart from blood, nothing was sampled; tissue repertoires likely differ.

Recent acute infections and vaccinations were absent in the healthy HIV-negative adult donors. Sequences were obtained from naive CD4+ T cells sorted from blood. Subset reported: CD45RA+ positively selected. This TCR was recovered from a man aged 18 to 30 in good health. V and J are TRBV30 and TRBJ2-3, with D tentatively TRBD1 (6 bases). The CDR3 spells CAWSSRRGGTDTQYF. In nucleotides, the CDR3 is TGTGCCTGGAGTTCACGCAGGGGCGGCACAGATACGCAGTATTTT. The variable domain in full, completed from reference TRBV30 and TRBJ2-3, reads SQTIHQWPATLVQPVGSPLSLECTVEGTSNPNLYWYRQAAGRGLQLLFYSVGIGQISSEVPQNLSASRPQDRQFILSSKKLLLSDSGFYLCAWSSRRGGTDTQYFGPGTRLTVL.